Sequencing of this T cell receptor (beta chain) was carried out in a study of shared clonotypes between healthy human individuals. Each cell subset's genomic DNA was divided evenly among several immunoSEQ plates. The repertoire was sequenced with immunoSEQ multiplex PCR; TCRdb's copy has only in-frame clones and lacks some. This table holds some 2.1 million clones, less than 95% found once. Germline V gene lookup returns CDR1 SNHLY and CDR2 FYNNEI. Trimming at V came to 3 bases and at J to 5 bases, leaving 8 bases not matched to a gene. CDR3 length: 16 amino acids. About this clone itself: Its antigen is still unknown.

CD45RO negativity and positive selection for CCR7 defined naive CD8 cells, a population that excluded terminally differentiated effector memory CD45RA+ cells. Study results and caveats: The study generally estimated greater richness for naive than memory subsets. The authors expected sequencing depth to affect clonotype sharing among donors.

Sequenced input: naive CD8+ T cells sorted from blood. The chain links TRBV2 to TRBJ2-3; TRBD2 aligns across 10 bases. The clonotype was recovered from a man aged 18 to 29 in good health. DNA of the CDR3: TGTGCCAGCAGTGATCCCAGCGGGAGGGAAGGAGATACGCAGTATTTT. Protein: CASSDPSGREGDTQYF.